The clone carrying this TCR beta chain has at least ten counts. This specimen belongs to a study of blood T cells in healthy people across ages. The germline V gene encodes CDR1 SGHDN and CDR2 FVKESK. The ends were cut back, 4 bases at V and 8 bases at J, with 16 bases in the middle. The CDR3 extends over 14 amino acids. Primed by a sample-barcoded 5' primer and a J-beta primer mix, a second PCR proceeded for 7 to 11 cycles. One entry per CDR3 protein, called by TCRdb with MiXCR from the 5' RACE reads. The sample includes about 650,000 distinct CDR3 sequences, more than 45% of them seen just once. The receptor was derived from a woman at least 80 years old in good health. Sequenced input: blood. V usage is TRBV14 and J usage is TRBJ2-3; maybe TRBD2 (5 bases). In DNA, the CDR3 is TGTGCCAGCAGCCGCAAGGACCCGGCGGGTACGCAGTATTTT. The encoded protein is CASSRKDPAGTQYF.